The 4 T cell receptor beta chains below come from one sample, sequenced in a study of response to subunit inactivated influenza vaccine. TCRdb called the RT-PCR reads again in MiXCR, with one record for every CDR3 protein. The sample holds 250,000 to 350,000 distinct CDR3 sequences; 20% to 25% are singletons and the top ten take 10%. The starting material was PBMCs from blood, obtained less than 22 months after vaccination. Every receptor here comes from a man aged 45 to 75 who received an inactivated influenza vaccine.

This chain uses TRBV29-1 with TRBJ1-1, with TRBD1 as a possible D gene (5 bases). The CDR3 spans 11 residues. V was pared by 7 bases and J by 1 base, with 7 bases between. Germline V gives CDR1 SQVTM, CDR2 ANQGSEA. Here the CDR3 reads CSADRNTEAFF. CDR3 sequence (DNA): TGCAGCGCCGACAGGAACACTGAAGCTTTCTTT.

The V and J genes are TRBV6-1 and TRBJ2-7, with D possibly being TRBD2 (5 bases). Trimming took off 6 bases at V and 0 bases at J, with 12 bases between the two ends. Germline V gives CDR1 MNHNS, CDR2 SASEGT. CDR3 length equals 14 residues. The CDR3 region has the DNA TGTGCCAGCAGCACCGGAGGTTTCTCCTACGAGCAGTACTTC. Its protein product is CASSTGGFSYEQYF.

The chain has TRBV5-1 and TRBJ2-1, with D possibly matching TRBD2 (6 bases). V lost 5 bases, J lost 6 bases, and 18 bases lay in between. This CDR3 is 15 amino acids long. Germline loops: CDR1 SGHRS, CDR2 YFSETQ. Here the CDR3 DNA reads TGCGCCAGCAGTCATCAGGGAGGTGAGACCAATGAGCAGTTCTTC. Protein product: CASSHQGGETNEQFF.

The chain uses TRBV20-1 and TRBJ2-2; D is unclear. The CDR3 consists of 15 residues. Germline values: CDR1 DFQATT, CDR2 SNEGSKA (reference sequence). Trimming took off 6 bases at V and 6 bases at J, with 20 bases between the two ends. Written as DNA, the CDR3 is TGCAGTGCCAAACCCCCGATAAGTGGTGCCGGGGAGCTGTTTTTT. Translated, it gives CSAKPPISGAGELFF.